This section outlines one T cell receptor beta chain sequence together with its context. The data belong to a study of blood T cell repertoires in COVID-19. The overall study: COVID-19 samples from acute and convalescent phases originated in the United States, Italy and Spain. T cells, B-cell-depleted T cells, or PBMCs supplied cDNA or gDNA.

In the authors' workflow: For nucleated cells, counts were estimated from reference gene primer amplification. The repertoire was sequenced with immunoSEQ multiplex PCR; TCRdb's copy has only in-frame clones and lacks some. The V and J calls and clone size are taken from that table; D and trimming were inferred from the DNA. The sample carries approximately 180,000 clones, 88% recorded once. The germline V gene has CDR1 SGHRS and CDR2 YFSETQ. With 4 bases removed from V and 2 bases from J, the gap between germline ends came to 18 bases. This CDR3 has 16 amino acids. The clonotype was recovered from a human donor in a cohort sampled during active COVID-19. The sequenced sample consisted of peripheral blood. The chain employs TRBV5-1 and TRBJ1-2; TRBD1 is a possible D gene (6 bases). CDR3 protein: CASSPRGPGDNYGYTF. CDR3 DNA: TGCGCCAGCAGCCCTCGGGGTCCAGGGGACAACTATGGCTACACCTTC.